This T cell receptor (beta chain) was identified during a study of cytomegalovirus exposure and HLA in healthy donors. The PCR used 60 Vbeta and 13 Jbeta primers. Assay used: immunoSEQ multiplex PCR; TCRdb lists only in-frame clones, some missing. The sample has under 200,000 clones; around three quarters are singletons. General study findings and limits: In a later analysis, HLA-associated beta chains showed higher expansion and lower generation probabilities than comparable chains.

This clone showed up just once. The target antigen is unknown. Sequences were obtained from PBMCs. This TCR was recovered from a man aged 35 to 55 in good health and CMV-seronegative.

The DNA for the CDR3 is TGTGCCAGCAGCTTGGCCCTGGGGCCGAGTGGCTATGGCTACACCTTC. Translation gives CASSLALGPSGYGYTF. The V call is TRBV5-4, the J call TRBJ1-2; tentative D call: TRBD1 (5 bases). This CDR3 comprises 16 residues. V was trimmed by 0 bases and J by 4 bases, leaving 16 bases between them. CDR1 SGHNT and CDR2 YYREEE come from the germline V gene (reference sequence).